The TCR beta chain described here comes from a study of cytomegalovirus exposure and HLA in healthy donors. Sequencing was performed with immunoSEQ multiplex PCR; in TCRdb, only in-frame clones are kept and a portion is missing. The repertoire holds approximately 150,000 clones, with 85% to 90% as singletons. Germline-derived CDR1 and CDR2 are SGHRS and YFSETQ. CDR3 size: 13 residues. After removal of 2 bases from V and 11 bases from J, the junction contained 8 bases not matched to a gene. This TCR was sampled from a woman aged 18 to 35 in good health and CMV-seropositive. The gene calls are TRBV5-1 and TRBJ1-1, with TRBD1 identical over 8 bases. Specimen: PBMCs. The CDR3 sequence: CASSFLDREGAFF. Here the CDR3 DNA reads TGCGCCAGCAGCTTTTTGGACAGGGAGGGGGCTTTCTTT.